This note documents a single TCR beta chain sequence. The antigen is not known. Produced via immunoSEQ multiplex PCR; TCRdb's table is partial and in-frame only. The table records roughly 330,000 clones, about 90% of them present only once. This sample is drawn from a study of cytomegalovirus exposure and HLA in healthy donors. Study findings and constraints: Accounts indicate the classifier identified cytomegalovirus status with strong specificity and sensitivity. Some TCR beta chains (roughly 160 of them) were listed as cytomegalovirus-associated.

The CDR3 is made up of 16 amino acids. Germline V lookup: CDR1 MNHNS, CDR2 SASEGT. V lost 3 bases to trimming and J lost 4 bases, with 16 bases between them. This chain links TRBV6-1 with TRBJ1-5; D is ambiguous. Sequencing input: PBMCs. The sequence was obtained from a woman aged 30 to 39 in good health and CMV-seropositive. In nucleotides, the CDR3 is TGTGCCAGCAGTGACCACTTTGCAGGCGGGAATCAGCCCCAGCATTTT. It specifies CASSDHFAGGNQPQHF.